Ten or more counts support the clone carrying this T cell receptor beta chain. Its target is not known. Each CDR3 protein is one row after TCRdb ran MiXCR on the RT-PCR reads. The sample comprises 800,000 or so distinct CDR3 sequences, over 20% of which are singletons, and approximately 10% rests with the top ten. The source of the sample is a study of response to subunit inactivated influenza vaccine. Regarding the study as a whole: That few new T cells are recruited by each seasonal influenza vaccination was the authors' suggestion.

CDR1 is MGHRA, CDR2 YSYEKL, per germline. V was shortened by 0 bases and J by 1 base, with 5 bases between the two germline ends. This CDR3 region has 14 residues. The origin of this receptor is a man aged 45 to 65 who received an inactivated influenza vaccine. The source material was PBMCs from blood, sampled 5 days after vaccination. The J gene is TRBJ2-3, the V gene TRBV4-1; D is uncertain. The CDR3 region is CASSQEEGTDTQYF. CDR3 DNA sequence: TGCGCCAGCAGCCAAGAAGAAGGCACAGATACGCAGTATTTT.